A single sample is the source of the 23 T cell receptor beta chains below, sequenced in a study of breast tumors, draining lymph nodes, adjacent tissues. The lymph nodes were axillary draining lymph nodes from breast cancer patients. Each CDR3 protein gets one entry after TCRdb re-called the multiplex PCR reads with MiXCR. This table holds about 130,000 distinct CDR3 sequences, 21% found once. Sequenced: axillary lymph node tissue. The receptors were gathered from a female donor with breast cancer. Some clones in this sample may be carry-over from other donors' samples.

A single count supports this clonotype. A much larger clone differs from this one at a single base, so this may be a read error. This chain links TRBV5-1 with TRBJ2-1, with 8 bases fitting TRBD2. From germline, CDR1 is SGHRS and CDR2 YFSETQ. This CDR3 spans 15 amino acids. CDR3 in DNA: TGCGCCAGCAGTGGGCGGGAGGCCACCTACTATGAGCAGTTCTTC. It translates to CASSGREATYYEQFF.

As regards this clonotype: This may arise from a read error, as a much more abundant clone is one base away. This rearrangement joins TRBV7-9 to TRBJ2-1, with D perhaps being TRBD1 or TRBD2 (5 bases each). The length of the CDR3 is 16 residues. CDR1 is SEHNR, CDR2 FQNEAQ, per germline (reference sequence). Here the CDR3 DNA reads TGTGCCAGCAGGCCCCTAGAGGGGATTGGTTACAGTGAGCAGTTCTTC. It is translated as CASRPLEGIGYSEQFF. The full variable domain, rest sourced from reference TRBV7-9 and TRBJ2-1, is DTGVSQNPRHKITKRGQNVTFRCDPISEHNRLYWYRQTLGQGPEFLTYFQNEAQLEKSRLLSDRFSAERPKGSFSTLEIQRTEQGDSAMYLCASRPLEGIGYSEQFFGPGTRLTVL.

This clonotype was detected many times. The chain has TRBV11-2 and TRBJ2-5, with TRBD1 identical over 7 bases. The length of the CDR3 is 13 residues. With 6 bases clipped from V and 3 bases from J, the junction kept 4 bases outside the gene matches. Germline V gene sequence: CDR1 SGHAT, CDR2 FQNNGV. CDR3 loop: CASRYRGEETQYF. The DNA of the CDR3 is TGTGCCAGCAGGTACAGGGGAGAAGAGACCCAGTACTTC. The variable domain in full, completed from reference TRBV11-2 and TRBJ2-5, reads EAGVAQSPRYKIIEKRQSVAFWCNPISGHATLYWYQQILGQGPKLLIQFQNNGVVDDSQLPKDRFSAERLKGVDSTLKIQPAKLEDSAVYLCASRYRGEETQYFGPGTRLLVL.

At least ten counts were recorded for this clonotype. This chain connects TRBV7-9 to TRBJ2-3, with a weak D call TRBD2 (6 bases). CDR1 SEHNR and CDR2 FQNEAQ come from the germline V gene (reference sequence). V dropped 1 base and J dropped 3 bases, with 11 bases sitting between them. This CDR3 has 15 residues. The CDR3 loop reads CASSLGGVRTDTQYF. In DNA, the CDR3 is TGTGCCAGCAGCTTAGGGGGGGTCAGAACAGATACGCAGTATTTT.

This clonotype came up once. Being one base from a much bigger clone, this may be a read error. The V and J genes are TRBV5-1 and TRBJ2-2; 9 bases line up with TRBD2. Germline CDR1 is SGHRS and CDR2 is YFSETQ. Germline trimming cut 1 base from V and 4 bases from J; bases unmatched to any gene: 8. The CDR3 spans 17 residues. DNA for the CDR3: TGCGCCAGCAGCTTGATCTCTAGCGGGGTGAGCACCGGGGAGCTGTTTTTT. This sequence encodes CASSLISSGVSTGELFF.

A remark on this clonotype: In this CDR3 the conserved last residue, phenylalanine or tryptophan, is missing, so a read error is likely. This sequence joins TRBV7-3 and TRBJ1-2; 7 nucleotides match TRBD1. The V segment lost 5 bases and the J segment 7 bases; nucleotides outside the gene matches: 7. There are 13 residues in the CDR3. Germline V gene lookup returns CDR1 SGHTA and CDR2 FQGTGA. This CDR3 is CASSPGTAGGYTV. The CDR3 DNA is TGTGCCAGCAGCCCAGGGACAGCGGGTGGCTACACCGTC.

This clonotype was counted many times. The genes are TRBV6-1 and TRBJ1-5; the D gene is possibly TRBD1 (5 bases). V was cut by 4 bases and J by 6 bases, with 16 bases left in between. From germline, CDR1 is MNHNS and CDR2 SASEGT. The CDR3 runs to 15 residues. The DNA for the CDR3 is TGTGCCAGCAGTGCTGTAGCCGGTGGGGGTCAGCCCCAGCATTTT. Encoded protein: CASSAVAGGGQPQHF.

This clonotype has a handful of counts. This sequence joins TRBV28 and TRBJ2-3; D may be TRBD1 (5 bases). The germline V gene has CDR1 MDHEN and CDR2 SYDVKM. V lost 7 bases to trimming and J lost 2 bases, with 10 bases between them. There are 13 residues in the CDR3. This CDR3 reads CASKTEDTDTQYF. The CDR3 bases are TGTGCCAGCAAGACAGAAGACACAGATACGCAGTATTTT.

This clonotype was detected ten times or more. The chain has TRBV24-1 and TRBJ2-1; TRBD2 matches 10 bases. Germline-derived CDR1 and CDR2 are KGHDR and SFDVKD. CDR3 size: 18 residues. J was trimmed by 4 bases and V by 3 bases; bases with no gene match: 11. This CDR3 reads CATSDPTETSGAYNEQFF. The DNA for the CDR3 is TGTGCCACCAGTGATCCTACTGAAACTAGCGGGGCTTACAATGAGCAGTTCTTC.

The rearrangement links TRBV11-2 to TRBJ2-5, with D maybe TRBD1 (5 bases). V lost 1 base and J lost 2, with 8 bases in between. The germline V gene has CDR1 SGHAT and CDR2 FQNNGV. This CDR3 comprises 14 residues. CDR3 sequence: CASSLGRTQETQYF. CDR3 sequence (DNA): TGTGCCAGCAGCTTAGGCCGGACACAAGAGACCCAGTACTTC.

As regards this clonotype: A much larger clone lies a single base off, so this may be a read error. The conserved phenylalanine or tryptophan normally closing the CDR3 is absent here, so this likely arose from a read error. This rearrangement joins TRBV5-4 to TRBJ1-3; maybe TRBD1 (6 bases). The CDR3 runs to 18 residues. V lost 1 base and J 0 bases, leaving 17 bases between the germline ends. Germline CDR1 is SGHNT and CDR2 is YYREEE (reference sequence). CDR3 DNA: TGTGCCAGCAGCTTGCTCGGGGGGGGCGAGTACTCTGGAAACACCATATATTCT. This codes for CASSLLGGGEYSGNTIYS.

This clonotype was counted many times. CDR3 amino acids: CASSLGVHYTF. The CDR3 nucleotides are TGTGCCAGCAGCTTGGGGGTACACTACACCTTC. The chain combines TRBV5-6 with TRBJ1-2; D unclear. Germline lookup yields CDR1 SGHDT and CDR2 YYEEEE. The V end lost 0 bases, the J end lost 10 bases, and 7 bases lay between the germline ends. This CDR3 is 11 amino acids long.

In the case of this clonotype: A read error is possible here, since a much larger clone lies one base away. This sequence joins TRBV5-5 and TRBJ1-5, with 9 bases lining up with TRBD1. This CDR3 has 22 residues. The V gene end was trimmed by 2 bases and the J gene end by 3 bases; junction bases not matched to a gene: 24. Germline V gives CDR1 SGHKS, CDR2 YYEKEE (reference sequence). CDR3 nucleotides: TGTGCCAGCAGCTTTTCCGGGTCGACCGGGACAGGGATCTTATATTCCAATCAGCCCCAGCATTTT. As protein: CASSFSGSTGTGILYSNQPQHF.

This clonotype was detected ten times or more. The CDR3 DNA follows: TGCGCCAGCAGCCAACGGGACACCTACGAGCAGTACTTC. Protein: CASSQRDTYEQYF. The V call is TRBV4-1, the J call TRBJ2-7, with D possibly TRBD1 on 6 matching bases. Germline CDR1 reads MGHRA; CDR2 reads YSYEKL. Between the trimmed V and J ends, which lost 2 bases and 2 bases, there was a span of 7 bases. The CDR3 totals 13 residues.

This clonotype came up once. This may stem from a read error, because a much larger clone lies one nucleotide away. This chain uses TRBV7-3 with TRBJ2-6, with TRBD1 matching over 10 bases. The CDR3 is 19 residues long. V dropped 1 base and J dropped 6; count of bases not matched to a gene: 12. Germline loops: CDR1 SGHTA, CDR2 FQGTGA. CDR3 bases: TGTGCCAGCAGCTTAAGTGGGACAGGGGAAATCTTTGAGGCCAACGTCCTGACTTTC. Its protein is CASSLSGTGEIFEANVLTF.

This clonotype has just a few counts. This chain joins TRBV19 and TRBJ2-2; D might be TRBD1 (5 bases). Germline V CDR1 and CDR2: LNHDA, SQIVND (reference sequence). The V end lost 3 bases, the J end lost 6 bases, and 14 bases lay between the germline ends. The CDR3 length is 15 residues. In DNA, the CDR3 is TGTGCCAGTAGTATGGTCAGGGAAATTGCCGGGGAGCTGTTTTTT. Translated, it gives CASSMVREIAGELFF.

The CDR3 region is CASSLGGDPFNEQFF. In DNA form, the CDR3 reads TGTGCCAGCAGCTTAGGGGGGGACCCTTTCAATGAGCAGTTCTTC. The rearrangement links TRBV11-2 to TRBJ2-1; D may be TRBD2 (6 bases). Trimming removed 1 base from V and 6 bases from J, with 13 bases in between. Germline CDR1 and CDR2: SGHAT and FQNNGV. The CDR3 is 15 amino acids.

This clonotype has a count of ten or more. J is TRBJ1-5 and V is TRBV7-8; the match to TRBD1 covers 8 bases. The CDR3 sequence is 16 residues long. Germline-derived CDR1 and CDR2 are SGHVS and FQNEAQ. Trimming cost V 4 bases and J 2 bases; bases outside gene matches: 7. The chain's CDR3 is CASSSHDRGGNQPQHF. The CDR3 DNA sequence: TGTGCCAGCAGCTCACACGACAGGGGCGGCAATCAGCCCCAGCATTTT.

Turning to this clonotype: One end of the junction is discordant with germline, which a read error may explain. The CDR3: CASSLVGHLNTEAFF. CDR3 DNA: TGCGCCAGCAGCTTGGTGGGACACTTGAACACTGAAGCCTTCTTT. The chain has TRBV5-1 and TRBJ1-1; TRBD1 is a possible D gene (6 bases). The CDR3 has 15 amino acids. The germline CDR1 and CDR2 sequences are SGHRS and YFSETQ.

The table lists this clonotype with many counts. CDR3 sequence reads: CSALDSSSTDTQYF. The DNA for the CDR3 is TGCAGTGCTCTGGACAGTTCTAGCACAGATACGCAGTATTTT. V is TRBV20-1 and J is TRBJ2-3, with D maybe TRBD1 (6 bases). The CDR3 has 14 residues. V was clipped by 5 bases and J by 0 bases, with 12 bases between them. Germline loops: CDR1 DFQATT, CDR2 SNEGSKA (reference sequence).

A remark on this clonotype: One base away lies a much larger clone, so this may be a sequencing read error. The chain links TRBV4-1 to TRBJ1-5, with 9 bases that match TRBD1. There are 15 residues in the CDR3. Germline V CDR1 and CDR2: MGHRA, YSYEKL. DNA for the CDR3: TGCGCCAGCAGCCTCCGGGACAGGGTTATTCAGCCCCGGCATTTT. Its protein product is CASSLRDRVIQPRHF.

This clonotype was seen repeatedly, ten times or more. The chain carries TRBV5-1 and TRBJ1-6; D possibly corresponds to TRBD1 (5 bases). The CDR3 contains 15 residues. Trimming removed 5 bases from V and 1 base from J, with 10 bases in between. Germline CDR1 is SGHRS and CDR2 is YFSETQ. The CDR3 is CASSEGSSYNSPLHF. In DNA form, the CDR3 reads TGCGCCAGCAGTGAGGGGAGTTCCTATAATTCACCCCTCCACTTT.

At least ten counts were recorded for this clonotype. The chain uses TRBV30 and TRBJ1-2; D ambiguous. V was trimmed by 2 bases and J by 4 bases, leaving 11 bases between them. Germline assignment: CDR1 GTSNPN and CDR2 SVGIG (reference sequence). This CDR3 spans 13 amino acids. The CDR3 protein is CAWSPDIIYGYTF. The CDR3 region has the DNA TGTGCCTGGAGTCCCGACATTATCTATGGCTACACCTTC.